This T cell receptor (beta chain) was recorded in a study of molecular identifiers for immune sequencing clone quantification (dated by TCRdb to between 2017 and 2018). With respect to the entire study: For a replicate experiment, the RNA from either approximately 20,000 or 100,000 naive CD8 T cells was divided into five aliquots, and four of those aliquots went on to sequencing. The study was a methods study using CD8 T cells to benchmark molecular-identifier clustering-based TCR repertoire sequencing (MIDCIRS) and TCR RNA copy counting. Study-level results and caveats: Around 2.8 recovered TCR RNA copies per cell were obtained by modeling, versus 9 to 10 by digital PCR, implying a capture efficiency of about 30%. When barcode sub-clustering was left out, chimeric consensus sequences inflated TCR diversity, with chimeras reaching as high as 47%. Spiked-in Jurkat TCR RNA equal to a single cell's worth was reported to be detectable even within 1,100,000 naive CD8 T cells. The naive libraries included spiked-in Jurkat TCR RNA (around 10 copies' worth), and this RNA is not part of the donor repertoire. Highly expanded clone sizes could be underestimated if identical TCR molecules share a barcode. Clones above 20 RNA copies held over 98% of molecules in CMV-specific effector cells but under 1% in naive cells.

Libraries of naive CD8 T cells were generated from roughly 21,000 to 960,000 sorted cells, with 10%, 30% or 50% of the purified RNA used. Naive CD8 T cells, defined as CD8+CD4-CCR7+CD45RA+, were FACS-sorted into RLT Plus buffer on a BD FACSAria II. Approximately nine TCR copies' worth of Jurkat RNA were spiked into about 20,000-1,000,000 naive CD8 T cell samples to test detection sensitivity. CD8 T cells were enriched using RosetteSep CD8+ T Cell Enrichment Cocktail and Ficoll-Paque, and the enriched cells then underwent ACK red cell lysis. The CDR3 spans 14 residues, from the cysteine through the phenylalanine. Only CDR3 DNA remains: 42 bases, in frame from the first base. According to the germline V gene (reference sequence), CDR1 reads LNHDA and CDR2 reads SQIVND. The junction shows trimming of 5 bases on V and 7 bases on J, plus 18 bases between the germline ends. Libraries were built with PCR. Instrument on record: Illumina HiSeq 4000. Bulk TCR libraries were prepared as previously described, using TCR primers listed in Table S5. Purification of total RNA was performed with the Qiagen AllPrep DNA/RNA kit. Before analysis, reads from multiple sequencing runs of one library were combined. Processing in the source paper ran as follows. Only reads with exact TCR constant sequence were kept, trimmed to 150 nt, and grouped by their 12-nt molecular barcodes. Within each barcode group, reads were sub-clustered at a 15% Levenshtein threshold, and quality-weighted consensus sequences were built per RNA molecule. Non-functional sequences were excluded, and lower-count sequences lying one edit away from another sequence were also excluded. Based on fitting two negative binomial distributions, any barcode sub-cluster with under 20% of the maximum read count was discarded. TCRdb handled the public reads itself, with Q25 trimming in fastp and clone calling in MiXCR, and kept productive beta chains. All rows with the same CDR3 protein become a single entry with the most common DNA and genes. For this entry, the V and J calls and clone size follow TCRdb and not the study's own pipeline. This sample comprises about 510,000 distinct CDR3 sequences, about 20% of them detected only once. The top ten hold 0.84% of the sample.

Worth noting for this clonotype: The antigen it binds to is not known. The input lacks base qualities; no much larger clone sits a single base away.

This clonotype was obtained from a human donor in good health. Some libraries in this study had Jurkat cell RNA spiked in. The chain is encoded by TRBV19 joined to TRBJ2-7; the D region possibly corresponds to TRBD1 (6 bases align). Input material: naive CD8+ T cells from blood, with Jurkat cell RNA spiked in. The cell subset or site label, read with the paper, signifies: FACS-sorted CD8+CD4-CCR7+CD45RA+ naive T cells. The bases are TGTGCCAGTAGTTTTGGACAGCCTCACGAGGAGCAGTACTTC. Translation gives CASSFGQPHEEQYF.